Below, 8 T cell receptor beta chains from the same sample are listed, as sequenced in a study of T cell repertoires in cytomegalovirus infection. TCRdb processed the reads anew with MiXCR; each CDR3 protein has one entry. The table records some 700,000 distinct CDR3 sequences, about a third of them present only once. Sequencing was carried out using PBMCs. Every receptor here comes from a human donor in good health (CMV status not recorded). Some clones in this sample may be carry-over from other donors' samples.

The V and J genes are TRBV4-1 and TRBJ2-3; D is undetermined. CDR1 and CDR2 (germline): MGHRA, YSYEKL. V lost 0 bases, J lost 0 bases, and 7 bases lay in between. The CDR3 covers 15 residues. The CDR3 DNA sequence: TGCGCCAGCAGCCAAGAGGAGAGAAGCACAGATACGCAGTATTTT. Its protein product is CASSQEERSTDTQYF.

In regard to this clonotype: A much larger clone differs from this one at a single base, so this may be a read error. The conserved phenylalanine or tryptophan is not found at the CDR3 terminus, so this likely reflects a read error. CDR3 residues: CASSLERVLGGEKLFC. For the CDR3, the DNA is TGTGCCAGCAGCTTAGAAAGGGTTTTAGGTGGTGAAAAACTGTTTTGT. This chain uses TRBV7-2 with TRBJ1-4; no clear D. Trimming stripped 1 base from V and 7 bases from J, with 16 bases between. This CDR3 contains 16 residues. The germline gives CDR1 SGHTA, CDR2 FQGNSA.

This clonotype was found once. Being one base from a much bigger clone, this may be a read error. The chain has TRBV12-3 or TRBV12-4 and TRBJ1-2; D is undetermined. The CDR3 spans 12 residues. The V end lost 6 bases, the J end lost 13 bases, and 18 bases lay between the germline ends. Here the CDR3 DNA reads TGTGCCAGCAGCCAACCGGCTAGGGCCGGCACCTTC. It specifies CASSQPARAGTF.

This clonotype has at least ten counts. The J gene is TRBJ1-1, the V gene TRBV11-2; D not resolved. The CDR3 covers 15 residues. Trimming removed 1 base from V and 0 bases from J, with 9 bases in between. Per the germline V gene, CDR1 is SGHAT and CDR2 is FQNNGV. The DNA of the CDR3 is TGTGCCAGCAGCTTAGCCACCAGAGTGAACACTGAAGCTTTCTTT. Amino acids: CASSLATRVNTEAFF.

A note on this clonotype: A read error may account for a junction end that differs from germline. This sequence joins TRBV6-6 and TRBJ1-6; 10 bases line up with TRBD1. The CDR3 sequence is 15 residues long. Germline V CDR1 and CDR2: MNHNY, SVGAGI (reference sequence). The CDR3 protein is CASSGETGGISHLHF. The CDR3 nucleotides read TGTGCCAGCAGTGGTGAGACAGGGGGCATTTCACACCTCCACTTT.

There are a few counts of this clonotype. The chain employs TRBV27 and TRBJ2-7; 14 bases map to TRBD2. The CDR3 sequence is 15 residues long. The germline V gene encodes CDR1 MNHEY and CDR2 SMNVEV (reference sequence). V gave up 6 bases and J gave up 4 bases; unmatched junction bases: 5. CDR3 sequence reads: CASRPGTSGGYEQYF. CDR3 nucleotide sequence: TGTGCCAGCAGACCCGGGACTAGCGGGGGTTACGAGCAGTACTTC.

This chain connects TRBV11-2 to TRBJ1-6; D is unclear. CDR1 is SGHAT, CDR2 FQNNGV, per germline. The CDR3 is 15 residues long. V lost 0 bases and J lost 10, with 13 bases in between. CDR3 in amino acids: CASSLDVRNSSPLHF. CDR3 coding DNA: TGTGCCAGCAGCTTAGACGTCAGGAATTCCTCACCCCTCCACTTT.

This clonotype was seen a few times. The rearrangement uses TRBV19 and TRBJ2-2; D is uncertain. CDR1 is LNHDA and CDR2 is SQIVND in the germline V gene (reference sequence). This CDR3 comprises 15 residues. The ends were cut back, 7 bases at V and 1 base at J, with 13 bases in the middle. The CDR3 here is CASTGGPLNTGELFF. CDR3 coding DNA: TGTGCCAGTACGGGCGGACCCTTGAACACCGGGGAGCTGTTTTTT.